This entry lists 28 T cell receptor beta chains sequenced from one sample in a study of early T cells in non-severe SARS-CoV-2 infection. TCRdb reprocessed the 5' RACE reads with MiXCR, giving one entry per CDR3 protein. In the table there are about 33,000 distinct CDR3 sequences, less than 6.5% of which are singletons. The sequenced sample was whole blood. The receptors were sampled from an adult who was a healthcare worker with PCR-confirmed SARS-CoV-2 infection or an uninfected control (not recorded which).

This clonotype was detected a few times. The chain joins TRBV30 to TRBJ1-3, with D uncertain. The CDR3 runs to 16 residues. V was shortened by 2 bases and J by 0 bases, with 14 bases between the two germline ends. From germline, CDR1 is GTSNPN and CDR2 SVGIG (reference sequence). CDR3 DNA: TGTGCCTGGAGTAAAGTAGGGCTACGCTCTGGAAACACCATATATTTT. It is translated as CAWSKVGLRSGNTIYF.

This clonotype showed up many times. The chain has TRBV28 and TRBJ1-2; D not resolved. Germline loops: CDR1 MDHEN, CDR2 SYDVKM. V was pared by 5 bases and J by 7 bases, with 14 bases between. The CDR3 consists of 13 residues. The CDR3 sequence is CASSPNERRGYTF. CDR3 in DNA: TGTGCCAGCAGTCCCAACGAGAGACGTGGCTACACCTTC.

This clonotype was picked up many times. The chain has TRBV6-1 and TRBJ2-1; either TRBD1 or TRBD2 may fit D (7 bases each). This CDR3 has 16 residues. Trimming cost V 9 bases and J 0 bases, with 18 bases left between them. Looked up from germline, CDR1 is MNHNS and CDR2 is SASEGT. CDR3 in DNA: TGTGCCAGTACTGGGGGGGGACAGCGCTCCTACAATGAGCAGTTCTTC. Its translation is CASTGGGQRSYNEQFF.

This chain links TRBV9 with TRBJ2-4; TRBD1 or TRBD2 may be the D gene (7 bases each). Germline V gene sequence: CDR1 SGDLS, CDR2 YYNGEE. V was shortened by 4 bases and J by 9 bases, with 17 bases between the two germline ends. This CDR3 is 14 amino acids long. CDR3 protein: CASSPWEGTAIQYF. The DNA of the CDR3 is TGTGCCAGCAGCCCATGGGAGGGGACAGCCATTCAGTACTTC. Drawing the rest from reference TRBV9 and TRBJ2-4, the complete variable domain is DSGVTQTPKHLITATGQRVTLRCSPRSGDLSVYWYQQSLDQGLQFLIQYYNGEERAKGNILERFSAQQFPDLHSELNLSSLELGDSALYFCASSPWEGTAIQYFGAGTRLSVL.

This clonotype was recorded many times. The chain employs TRBV25-1 and TRBJ2-2; 7 bases map to TRBD2. Unmatched junction bases numbered 3, after V lost 4 bases and J lost 4 bases. This CDR3 region has 14 residues. CDR1 is MGHDK and CDR2 is SYGVNS in the germline V gene. Written as DNA, the CDR3 is TGTGCCAGCAGTGTCCCTAGCGGCACCGGGGAGCTGTTTTTT. Amino acids: CASSVPSGTGELFF. Filled out from reference TRBV25-1 and TRBJ2-2, the complete variable domain reads EADIYQTPRYLVIGTGKKITLECSQTMGHDKMYWYQQDPGMELHLIHYSYGVNSTEKGDLSSESTVSRIRTEHFPLTLESARPSHTSQYLCASSVPSGTGELFFGEGSRLTVL.

In this sample, this clonotype turned up many times. V and J are TRBV5-1 and TRBJ1-4, with no clear D. This CDR3 spans 14 amino acids. The germline V gene has CDR1 SGHRS and CDR2 YFSETQ. Trimming cost V 4 bases and J 4 bases, with 11 bases left between them. For the CDR3, the DNA is TGCGCCAGCAGCCGGGGAGCGAATAATGAAAAACTGTTTTTT. Its translation is CASSRGANNEKLFF.

Many counts were recorded for this clonotype. CDR3 amino acids: CASSNPRLAGVTGELFF. The CDR3 bases are TGTGCCAGCAGTAACCCGAGGCTAGCGGGAGTTACCGGGGAGCTGTTTTTT. This chain connects TRBV12-3 or TRBV12-4 to TRBJ2-2; 10 positions agree with TRBD2. The J segment lost 5 bases and the V segment lost 5 bases, leaving 11 bases of the junction unmatched. This CDR3 has 17 residues.

This clonotype has at least ten counts. The CDR3 sequence is CAWSPQGASPLHF. The CDR3 region has the DNA TGTGCCTGGAGTCCACAGGGGGCTTCACCCCTCCACTTT. The chain uses TRBV30 and TRBJ1-6; 9 bases are shared with TRBD1. CDR1 is GTSNPN, CDR2 SVGIG, per germline (reference sequence). The CDR3 sequence is 13 residues long. Trimming cost V 2 bases and J 9 bases; bases outside gene matches: 2.

The sample holds many counts of this clonotype. The chain links TRBV18 to TRBJ2-1; 16 bases line up with TRBD2. Germline CDR1 and CDR2: KGHSH and LQKENI. Losses at the gene ends were 3 bases for V and 7 bases for J; bases not matched to a gene: 3. CDR3 size: 16 residues. The CDR3 bases are TGTGCCAGCTCACCGCCGGGACTAGCGGGAGGGAATGAGCAGTTCTTC. Its protein is CASSPPGLAGGNEQFF. The complete variable domain, with remaining parts taken from reference TRBV18 and TRBJ2-1, reads NAGVMQNPRHLVRRRGQEARLRCSPMKGHSHVYWYRQLPEEGLKFMVYLQKENIIDESGMPKERFSAEFPKEGPSILRIQQVVRGDSAAYFCASSPPGLAGGNEQFFGPGTRLTVL.

CDR3: CASSVGAGRSTDTQYF. In nucleotides, the CDR3 is TGTGCCAGCAGCGTCGGAGCGGGGCGGAGCACAGATACGCAGTATTTT. This chain links TRBV27 with TRBJ2-3, with 7 bases lining up with TRBD2. CDR1 is MNHEY and CDR2 is SMNVEV in the germline V gene (reference sequence). The ends lost 6 bases at V and 0 bases at J; junction bases unmatched: 9. The CDR3 extends over 16 amino acids.

The table lists this clonotype with many counts. The CDR3 coding sequence is TGTGCCAGCACCGTCGGGGACAAGTCCTACAATGAGCAGTTCTTC. Its protein product is CASTVGDKSYNEQFF. The V and J genes are TRBV9 and TRBJ2-1, with D perhaps TRBD1 (6 bases). V was trimmed by 6 bases and J by 1 base, leaving 14 bases between them. Looked up from germline, CDR1 is SGDLS and CDR2 is YYNGEE. This CDR3 has 15 amino acids.

This clonotype occurred many times. The genes are TRBV28 and TRBJ2-7; D not certain. This CDR3 spans 13 amino acids. Trimming took off 1 base at V and 6 bases at J, with 10 bases between the two ends. Germline V gene data show CDR1 as MDHEN and CDR2 as SYDVKM. CDR3 DNA: TGTGCCAGCAGTTTATCCTGGGCCAGCGAGCAGTACTTC. Its protein is CASSLSWASEQYF.

At least ten counts were recorded for this clonotype. Written as DNA, the CDR3 is TGTGCCATCAGTGAGGGGGGAGCCACAGATACGCAGTATTTT. Translating gives CAISEGGATDTQYF. The chain joins TRBV10-3 to TRBJ2-3; D might be TRBD1 or TRBD2, each matching 5 bases. Germline values: CDR1 ENHRY, CDR2 SYGVKD. Trimming removed 2 bases at V and 2 bases at J, with 8 bases between. This CDR3 contains 14 residues.

The J gene is TRBJ2-2, the V gene TRBV28; no firm D call. The CDR3 sequence is 12 residues long. CDR1 MDHEN and CDR2 SYDVKM come from the germline V gene. Trimming took 5 bases from V and 7 from J, leaving 8 bases between them. The CDR3, as DNA: TGTGCCAGCAGTCTCTTAGGCGGGGAGCTGTTTTTT. It specifies CASSLLGGELFF.

The genes are TRBV12-3 or TRBV12-4 and TRBJ2-5, with D possibly TRBD2 on 5 matching bases. This CDR3 comprises 16 residues. Trimming removed 2 bases at V and 2 bases at J, with 15 bases between. The CDR3 DNA follows: TGTGCCAGCAGTTTAAATTTAGGGAGCCTACAAGAGACCCAGTACTTC. This sequence encodes CASSLNLGSLQETQYF.

This clonotype was counted only a few times. The chain uses TRBV7-8 and TRBJ2-1, with D unclear. The CDR3 contains 11 residues. V lost 7 bases, J lost 4 bases, and 5 bases lay in between. The germline gives CDR1 SGHVS, CDR2 FQNEAQ. The CDR3 DNA follows: TGTGCCAGCACCTCATACAATGAGCAGTTCTTC. It translates to CASTSYNEQFF. Based on the CDR3 plus reference TRBV7-8 and TRBJ2-1, the full variable domain is GAGVSQSPRYKVAKRGQDVALRCDPISGHVSLFWYQQALGQGPEFLTYFQNEAQLDKSGLPSDRFFAERPEGSVSTLKIQRTQQEDSAVYLCASTSYNEQFFGPGTRLTVL.

In this sample, this clonotype turned up many times. This chain links TRBV7-6 with TRBJ1-6; 10 bases fit TRBD1. Germline trimming cut 1 base from V and 6 bases from J; bases unmatched to any gene: 0. In germline, CDR1 is SGHVS, CDR2 FNYEAQ. The CDR3 contains 15 residues. CDR3 loop: CASSLGQGANSPLHF. The DNA of the CDR3 is TGTGCCAGCAGCTTAGGACAGGGGGCTAATTCACCCCTCCACTTT.

This clonotype was seen at least ten times. The rearrangement links TRBV19 to TRBJ1-5, with TRBD1 matching over 7 bases. Germline V gene lookup returns CDR1 LNHDA and CDR2 SQIVND (reference sequence). J was trimmed by 4 bases and V by 8 bases; bases with no gene match: 14. The CDR3 consists of 16 residues. The CDR3 region has the DNA TGTGCCAGTGCCCGACCCCGGGACAGACGAAATCAGCCCCAGCATTTT. Amino acids: CASARPRDRRNQPQHF.

This clonotype was found many times. The CDR3 bases are TGTGCCAGCAGCTTAGAGCTTTCTAGCAATCAGCCCCAGCATTTT. Translated: CASSLELSSNQPQHF. The gene calls are TRBV7-8 and TRBJ1-5; no definite D call. Trimming left V 1 base short and J 0 bases short, with 7 bases between. Germline CDR1 SGHVS, CDR2 FQNEAQ. The CDR3 is made up of 15 amino acids.

This clonotype was detected many times. V and J are TRBV18 and TRBJ2-7; 10 nucleotides line up with TRBD2. This CDR3 has 14 amino acids. After removal of 1 base from V and 10 bases from J, the junction contained 7 bases not matched to a gene. CDR1 and CDR2 from the germline V gene are KGHSH and LQKENI. The CDR3 sequence: CASSPLGLAGDQYF. The CDR3 DNA follows: TGTGCCAGCTCACCACTGGGGCTAGCGGGAGATCAGTACTTC.

The table lists this clonotype with a few counts. The V call is TRBV7-6, the J call TRBJ1-3; no firm D call. The germline V and J ends were trimmed by 5 bases and 1 base, with 24 bases remaining between them. CDR1 and CDR2 (germline): SGHVS, FNYEAQ. The CDR3 runs to 19 residues. The CDR3 sequence: CASSLRSQSGTSSGNTIYF. The CDR3 nucleotides are TGTGCCAGCAGCCTCCGGTCACAGTCGGGCACAAGTTCTGGAAACACCATATATTTT.

The rearrangement uses TRBV7-8 and TRBJ1-2; 8 bases are a match to TRBD1. Looked up from germline, CDR1 is SGHVS and CDR2 is FQNEAQ. J gave up 7 bases and V 4 bases, and 11 bases lay outside the gene matches. The CDR3 totals 15 residues. The CDR3: CASSSSGQGVGGYTF. The CDR3 DNA sequence: TGTGCCAGCAGCTCCTCCGGACAGGGCGTAGGTGGCTACACCTTC.

This clonotype was picked up a small number of times. This rearrangement joins TRBV10-3 to TRBJ2-1; D is unresolved. This CDR3 has 16 amino acids. V lost 4 bases and J lost 3, with 16 bases in between. In germline, CDR1 is ENHRY, CDR2 SYGVKD. CDR3 bases: TGTGCCATCAGTGCCGGTGATCCGCCCTTCTACAATGAGCAGTTCTTC. Translated, it gives CAISAGDPPFYNEQFF.

J is TRBJ1-2 and V is TRBV28; 7 nucleotides line up with TRBD1. Germline CDR1 and CDR2: MDHEN and SYDVKM. Trimming removed 7 bases from V and 3 bases from J; junction bases left unmatched: 5. The CDR3 contains 13 residues. As DNA, the CDR3 is TGTGCCAGCAATCGAGGACAGGACTATGGCTACACCTTC. Protein product: CASNRGQDYGYTF.

In this sample, this clonotype turned up many times. Germline and junction disagree at one end, which may indicate a read error. The chain links TRBV7-7 to TRBJ2-5; the D is unclear. This CDR3 spans 16 amino acids. Germline CDR1 is SSHAT and CDR2 is FNYEAQ (reference sequence). CDR3 sequence reads: CASSLGGNRFAETQYF. The CDR3 nucleotides read TGTGCTAGCAGCTTAGGTGGGAACAGATTTGCAGAGACCCAGTACTTC.

This clonotype was detected ten times or more. The chain combines TRBV2 with TRBJ2-7; D is uncertain. Trimming stripped 3 bases from V and 6 bases from J, with 18 bases between. The CDR3 has 15 residues. Germline-derived CDR1 and CDR2 are SNHLY and FYNNEI. DNA of the CDR3: TGTGCCAGCAGTGACGGCAGGCTAATCCCGGGCGAGCAGTACTTC. Its protein product is CASSDGRLIPGEQYF.

This clonotype was counted ten times or more. The genes are TRBV7-2 and TRBJ1-5; D is perhaps TRBD1 (5 bases). V was shortened by 7 bases and J by 13 bases, with 17 bases between the two germline ends. The CDR3 runs to 12 residues. Germline CDR1 SGHTA, CDR2 FQGNSA. CDR3 amino acids: CASTNPGGVQHF. DNA of the CDR3: TGTGCCAGCACCAACCCGGGGGGGGTGCAGCATTTT.

This clonotype appeared a few times. This chain connects TRBV28 to TRBJ1-5; TRBD1 aligns across 10 bases. Germline V gene lookup returns CDR1 MDHEN and CDR2 SYDVKM. This CDR3 spans 15 amino acids. Trimming took 6 bases from V and 7 from J; bases not matched to a gene: 9. CDR3 residues: CASRFEGQGRQPQHF. The DNA for the CDR3 is TGTGCCAGCAGGTTTGAGGGACAGGGGCGGCAGCCCCAGCATTTT.